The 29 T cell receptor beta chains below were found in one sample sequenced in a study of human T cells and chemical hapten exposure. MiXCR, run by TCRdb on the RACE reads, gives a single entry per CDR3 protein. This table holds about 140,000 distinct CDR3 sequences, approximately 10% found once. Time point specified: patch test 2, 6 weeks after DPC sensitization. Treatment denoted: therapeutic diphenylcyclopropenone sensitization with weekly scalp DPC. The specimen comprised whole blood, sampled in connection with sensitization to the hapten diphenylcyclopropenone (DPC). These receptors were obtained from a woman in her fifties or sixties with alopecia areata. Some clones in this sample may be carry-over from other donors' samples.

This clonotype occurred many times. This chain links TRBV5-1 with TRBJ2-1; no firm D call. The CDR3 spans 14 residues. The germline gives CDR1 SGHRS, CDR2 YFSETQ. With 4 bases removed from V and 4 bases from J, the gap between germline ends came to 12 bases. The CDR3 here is CASSRTGPYNEQFF. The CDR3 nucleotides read TGCGCCAGCAGCCGTACCGGACCTTACAATGAGCAGTTCTTC.

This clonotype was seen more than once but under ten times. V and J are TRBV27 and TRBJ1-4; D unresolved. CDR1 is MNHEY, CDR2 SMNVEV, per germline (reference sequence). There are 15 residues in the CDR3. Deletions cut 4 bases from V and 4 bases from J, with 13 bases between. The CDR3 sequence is CASSSLSGFNEKLFF. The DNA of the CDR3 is TGTGCCAGCAGTTCCCTATCGGGGTTTAATGAAAAACTGTTTTTT.

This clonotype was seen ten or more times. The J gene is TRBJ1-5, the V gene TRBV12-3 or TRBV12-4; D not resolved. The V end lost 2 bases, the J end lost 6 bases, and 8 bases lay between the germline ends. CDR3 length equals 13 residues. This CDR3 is CASSLSAGQPQHF. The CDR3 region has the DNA TGTGCCAGCAGTTTAAGCGCGGGTCAGCCCCAGCATTTT.

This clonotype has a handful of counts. The CDR3 coding sequence is TGCAGTGCTAGAGCTCCGGGGGTGAATGAGCAGTTCTTC. Protein sequence: CSARAPGVNEQFF. V gene TRBV20-1 combines with J gene TRBJ2-1; the D gene is possibly TRBD2 (6 bases). The V end lost 1 base, the J end lost 7 bases, and 11 bases lay between the germline ends. Germline CDR1 DFQATT, CDR2 SNEGSKA (reference sequence). The CDR3 is made up of 13 amino acids.

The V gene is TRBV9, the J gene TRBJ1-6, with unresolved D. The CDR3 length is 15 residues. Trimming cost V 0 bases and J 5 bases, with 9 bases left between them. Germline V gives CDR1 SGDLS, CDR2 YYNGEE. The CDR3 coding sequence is TGTGCCAGCAGCGTAGAGGCAAGAAATAATTCACCCCTCCACTTT. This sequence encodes CASSVEARNNSPLHF. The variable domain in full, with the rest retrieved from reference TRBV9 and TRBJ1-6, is DSGVTQTPKHLITATGQRVTLRCSPRSGDLSVYWYQQSLDQGLQFLIQYYNGEERAKGNILERFSAQQFPDLHSELNLSSLELGDSALYFCASSVEARNNSPLHFGNGTRLTVT.

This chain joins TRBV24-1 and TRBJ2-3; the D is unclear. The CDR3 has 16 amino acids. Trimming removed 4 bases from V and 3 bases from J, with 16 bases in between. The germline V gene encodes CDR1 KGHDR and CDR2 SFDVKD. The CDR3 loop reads CATSDRVGTGTDTQYF. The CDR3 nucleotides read TGTGCCACCAGTGACCGGGTCGGAACGGGTACAGATACGCAGTATTTT.

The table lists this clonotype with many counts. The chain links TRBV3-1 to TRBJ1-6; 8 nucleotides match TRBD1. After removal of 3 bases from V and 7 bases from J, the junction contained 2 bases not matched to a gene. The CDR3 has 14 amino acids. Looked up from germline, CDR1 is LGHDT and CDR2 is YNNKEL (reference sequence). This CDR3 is CASSQTGDNSPLHF. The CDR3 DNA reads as TGTGCCAGCAGCCAGACAGGGGACAATTCACCCCTCCACTTT.

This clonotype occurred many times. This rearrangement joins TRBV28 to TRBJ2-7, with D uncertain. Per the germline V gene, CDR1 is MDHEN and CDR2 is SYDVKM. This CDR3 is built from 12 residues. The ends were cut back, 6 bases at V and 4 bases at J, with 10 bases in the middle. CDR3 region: CASSLPGYEQYF. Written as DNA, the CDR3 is TGTGCCAGCAGCCTCCCCGGATACGAGCAGTACTTC.

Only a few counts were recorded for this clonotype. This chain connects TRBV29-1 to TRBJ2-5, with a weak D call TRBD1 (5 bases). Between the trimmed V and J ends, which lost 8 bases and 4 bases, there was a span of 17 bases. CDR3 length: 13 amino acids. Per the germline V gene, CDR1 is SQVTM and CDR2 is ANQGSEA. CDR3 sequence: CSTWAGPGETQYF. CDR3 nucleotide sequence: TGCAGCACATGGGCAGGGCCAGGAGAGACCCAGTACTTC.

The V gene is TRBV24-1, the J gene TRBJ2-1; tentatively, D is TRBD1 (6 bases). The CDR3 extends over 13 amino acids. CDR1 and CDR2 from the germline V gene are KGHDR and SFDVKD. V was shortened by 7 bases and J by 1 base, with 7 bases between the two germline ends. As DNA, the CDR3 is TGTGCCACCAGGGACAGTTCCTACAATGAGCAGTTCTTC. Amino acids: CATRDSSYNEQFF.

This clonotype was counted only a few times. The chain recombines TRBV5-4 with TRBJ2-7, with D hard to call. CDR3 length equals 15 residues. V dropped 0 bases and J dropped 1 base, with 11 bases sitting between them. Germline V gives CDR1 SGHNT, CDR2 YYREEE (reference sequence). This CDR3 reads CASSLAAGKSYEQYF. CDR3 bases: TGTGCCAGCAGCTTGGCGGCAGGAAAATCCTACGAGCAGTACTTC.

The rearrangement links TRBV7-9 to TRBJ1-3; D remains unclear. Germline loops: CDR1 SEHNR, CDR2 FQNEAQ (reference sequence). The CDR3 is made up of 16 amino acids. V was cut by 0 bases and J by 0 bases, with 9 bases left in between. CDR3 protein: CASSLAIDISGNTIYF. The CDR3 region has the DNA TGTGCCAGCAGCTTAGCCATCGACATCTCTGGAAACACCATATATTTT.

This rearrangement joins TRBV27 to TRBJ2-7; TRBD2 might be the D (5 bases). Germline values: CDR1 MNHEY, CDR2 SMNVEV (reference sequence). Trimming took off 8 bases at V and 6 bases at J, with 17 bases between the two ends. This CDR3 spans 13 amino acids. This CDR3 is CASRSSGRGEQYF. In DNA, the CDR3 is TGTGCCAGCCGCAGTTCAGGACGGGGCGAGCAGTACTTC.

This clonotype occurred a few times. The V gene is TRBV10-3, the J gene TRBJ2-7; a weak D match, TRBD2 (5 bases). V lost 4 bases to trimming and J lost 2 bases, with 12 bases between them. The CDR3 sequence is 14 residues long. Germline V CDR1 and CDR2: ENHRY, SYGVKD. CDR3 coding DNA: TGTGCCATCAGTGGCGGACTGGCCACCTACGAGCAGTACTTC. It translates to CAISGGLATYEQYF.

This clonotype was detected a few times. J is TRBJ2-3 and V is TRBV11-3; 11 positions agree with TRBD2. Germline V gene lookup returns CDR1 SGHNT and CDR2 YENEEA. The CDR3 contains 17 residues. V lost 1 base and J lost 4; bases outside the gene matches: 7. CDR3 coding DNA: TGTGCCAGCAGCTTAGTACTAGCGGGAGATAACCCAGATACGCAGTATTTT. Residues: CASSLVLAGDNPDTQYF.

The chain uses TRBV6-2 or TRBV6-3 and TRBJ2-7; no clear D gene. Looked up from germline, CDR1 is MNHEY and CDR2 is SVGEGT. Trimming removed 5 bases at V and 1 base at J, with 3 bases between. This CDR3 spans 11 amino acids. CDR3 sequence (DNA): TGTGCCAGCAGTCAGTCCTACGAGCAGTACTTC. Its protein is CASSQSYEQYF.

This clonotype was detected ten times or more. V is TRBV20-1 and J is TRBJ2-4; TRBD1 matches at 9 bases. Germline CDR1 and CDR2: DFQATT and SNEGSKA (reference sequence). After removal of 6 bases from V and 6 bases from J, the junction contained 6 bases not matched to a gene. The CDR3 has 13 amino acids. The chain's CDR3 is CSATPGQGNIQYF. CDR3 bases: TGCAGTGCCACTCCGGGACAGGGAAACATTCAGTACTTC.

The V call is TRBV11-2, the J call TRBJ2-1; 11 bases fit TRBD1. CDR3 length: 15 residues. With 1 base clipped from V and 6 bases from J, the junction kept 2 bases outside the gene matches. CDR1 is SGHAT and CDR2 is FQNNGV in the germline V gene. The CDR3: CASSLGGTGGNEQFF. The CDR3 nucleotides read TGTGCCAGCAGCTTAGGAGGGACAGGGGGCAATGAGCAGTTCTTC.

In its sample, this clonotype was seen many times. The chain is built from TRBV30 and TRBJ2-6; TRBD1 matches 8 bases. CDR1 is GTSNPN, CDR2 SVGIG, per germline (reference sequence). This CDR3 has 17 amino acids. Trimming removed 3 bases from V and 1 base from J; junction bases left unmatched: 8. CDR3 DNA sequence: TGTGCCTGGAGCCCGCCAGGGGGCGGGTCTGGGGCCAACGTCCTGACTTTC. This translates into CAWSPPGGGSGANVLTF.

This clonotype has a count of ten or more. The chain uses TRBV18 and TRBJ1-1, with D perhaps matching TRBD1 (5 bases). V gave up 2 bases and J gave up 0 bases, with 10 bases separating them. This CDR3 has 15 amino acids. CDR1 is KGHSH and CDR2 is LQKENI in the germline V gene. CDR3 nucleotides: TGTGCCAGCTCACCAGTGACAGCAGTGAACACTGAAGCTTTCTTT. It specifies CASSPVTAVNTEAFF.

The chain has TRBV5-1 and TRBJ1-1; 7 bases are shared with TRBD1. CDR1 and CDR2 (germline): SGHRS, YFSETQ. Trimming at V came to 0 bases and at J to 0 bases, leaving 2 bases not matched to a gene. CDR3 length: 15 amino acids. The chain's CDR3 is CASSLEQGMNTEAFF. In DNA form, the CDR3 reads TGCGCCAGCAGCTTGGAACAGGGGATGAACACTGAAGCTTTCTTT.

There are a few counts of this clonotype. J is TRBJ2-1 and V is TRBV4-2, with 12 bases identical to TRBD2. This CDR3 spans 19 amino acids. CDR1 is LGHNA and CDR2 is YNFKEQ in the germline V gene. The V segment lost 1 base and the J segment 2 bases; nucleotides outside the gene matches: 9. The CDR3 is CASSQGVALAGGTYNEQFF. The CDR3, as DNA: TGTGCCAGCAGCCAAGGGGTCGCACTAGCGGGAGGTACCTACAATGAGCAGTTCTTC.

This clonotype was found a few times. CDR3 coding DNA: TGCAGCGCTCAGCCCGGGACACGTAACTATGGCTACACCTTC. Its translation is CSAQPGTRNYGYTF. The chain employs TRBV29-1 and TRBJ1-2, with D maybe TRBD1 (6 bases). Trimming stripped 7 bases from V and 1 base from J, with 16 bases between. This CDR3 has 14 amino acids. The germline CDR1 and CDR2 sequences are SQVTM and ANQGSEA.

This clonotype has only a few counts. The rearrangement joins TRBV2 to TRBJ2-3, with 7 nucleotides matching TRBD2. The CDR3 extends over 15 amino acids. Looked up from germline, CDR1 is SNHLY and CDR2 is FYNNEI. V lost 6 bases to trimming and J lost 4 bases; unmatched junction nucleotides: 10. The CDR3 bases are TGTGCCAGCAGCACTAGGCGGGAGAGGTCAGATACGCAGTATTTT. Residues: CASSTRRERSDTQYF. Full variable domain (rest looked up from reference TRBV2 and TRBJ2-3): EPEVTQTPSHQVTQMGQEVILRCVPISNHLYFYWYRQILGQKVEFLVSFYNNEISEKSEIFDDQFSVERPDGSNFTLKIRSTKLEDSAMYFCASSTRRERSDTQYFGPGTRLTVL.

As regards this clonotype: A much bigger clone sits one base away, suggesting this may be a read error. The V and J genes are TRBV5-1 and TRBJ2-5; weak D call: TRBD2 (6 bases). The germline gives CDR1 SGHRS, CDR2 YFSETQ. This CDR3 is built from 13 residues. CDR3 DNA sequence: TGCACCAGCAGCTTGGGGGGACAAGAGACCCAGTACTTC. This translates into CTSSLGGQETQYF.

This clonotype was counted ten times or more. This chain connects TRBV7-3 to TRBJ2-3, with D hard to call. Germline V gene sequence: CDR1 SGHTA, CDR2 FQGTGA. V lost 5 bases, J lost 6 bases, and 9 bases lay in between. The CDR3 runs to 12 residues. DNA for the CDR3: TGTGCCAGCAGCCTTACCGGGGATACGCAGTATTTT. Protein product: CASSLTGDTQYF.

CDR3 protein: CSARDRGPYEQYF. The CDR3 bases are TGCAGTGCTAGAGACAGGGGACCTTACGAGCAGTACTTC. The chain joins TRBV20-1 to TRBJ2-7; D is perhaps TRBD1 (6 bases). Germline loops: CDR1 DFQATT, CDR2 SNEGSKA (reference sequence). This CDR3 has 13 residues. V gave up 0 bases and J gave up 4 bases, with 10 bases separating them.

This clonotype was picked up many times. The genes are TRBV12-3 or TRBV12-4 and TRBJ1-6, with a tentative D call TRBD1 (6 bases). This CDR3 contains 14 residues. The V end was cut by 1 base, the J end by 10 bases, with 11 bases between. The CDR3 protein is CASSLEGVGSPLHF. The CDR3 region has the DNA TGTGCCAGCAGTTTAGAGGGGGTTGGATCACCCCTCCACTTT.

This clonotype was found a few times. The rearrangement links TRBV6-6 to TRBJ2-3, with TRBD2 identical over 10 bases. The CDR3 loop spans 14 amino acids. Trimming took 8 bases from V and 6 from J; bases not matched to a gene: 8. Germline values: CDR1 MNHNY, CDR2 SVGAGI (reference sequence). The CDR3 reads CASVAGGPQDTQYF. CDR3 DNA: TGTGCCAGCGTAGCGGGAGGACCCCAGGATACGCAGTATTTT.